This T cell receptor beta chain is drawn from a study of preoperative IRX-2 immunotherapy in early breast cancer. Germline loops: CDR1 LNHNV, CDR2 YYDKDF (reference sequence). The CDR3 is 14 amino acids. Trimming took off 0 bases at V and 3 bases at J, with 8 bases between the two ends. Repertoires were generated with immunoSEQ multiplex PCR, while TCRdb's copy carries only in-frame clones and drops some. The table includes approximately 98,000 clones, approximately 90% detected once. This clone was seen once. This sample's treatment: preoperative locoregional IRX-2 cytokine immunotherapy. The sample in question was tumor tissue, obtained after IRX-2 immunotherapy. The chain joins TRBV15 to TRBJ2-5, with D unresolved. This clonotype was obtained from a human donor with breast cancer. CDR3 sequence (DNA): TGTGCCACCAGCAGAGATCGAGGAAAAGAGACCCAGTACTTC. Translated: CATSRDRGKETQYF. The variable domain in full, completed from reference TRBV15 and TRBJ2-5, reads DAMVIQNPRYQVTQFGKPVTLSCSQTLNHNVMYWYQQKSSQAPKLLFHYYDKDFNNEADTPDNFQSRRPNTSFCFLDIRSPGLGDTAMYLCATSRDRGKETQYFGPGTRLLVL.